Listed below are T cell receptor beta chains from one sample, sequenced in a study of CD8+ T cells in alopecia areata. Produced via immunoSEQ multiplex PCR; TCRdb's table is partial and in-frame only. The sample yields 65,000 to 100,000 clones, about 51% seen once. The sequencing input was NKG2D-high CD8+ T cells sorted from blood. All receptors derive from a human donor with alopecia areata. Both conserved end residues are part of each CDR3. A D gene is named only where the DNA matches it firmly. Rows give clone size only sometimes, using once, few, many, or a class for an expanded clone.

d_call: .; clone_size: .; j_call: TRBJ2-7; v_call: TRBV5-1; cdr3_nt: TGCGCCAGCAGCTGGGACGGGTACGAGCAGTACTTC; cdr3_aa: CASSWDGYEQYF
d_call: TRBD2; clone_size: .; j_call: TRBJ2-1; v_call: TRBV30; cdr3_nt: TGTGCCTGGACTAGCGGGGGGGCTTTCAATGAGCAGTTCTTC; cdr3_aa: CAWTSGGAFNEQFF
d_call: TRBD2; clone_size: .; j_call: TRBJ2-7; v_call: TRBV7-2; cdr3_nt: TGTGCCAGCAGCTCGGGACTAGCGGTCTACGAGCAGTACTTC; cdr3_aa: CASSSGLAVYEQYF
d_call: .; clone_size: .; j_call: TRBJ2-6; v_call: TRBV19; cdr3_nt: TGTGCCAGTAGTCTCAGGACGGGCATCTCTGGGGCCAACGTCCTGACTTTC; cdr3_aa: CASSLRTGISGANVLTF
d_call: .; clone_size: .; j_call: TRBJ2-7; v_call: TRBV6-5; cdr3_nt: TGTGCCAGCAGTACCGGGGGCGAGCAGTACTTC; cdr3_aa: CASSTGGEQYF
d_call: .; clone_size: once; j_call: TRBJ2-7; v_call: TRBV7-2; cdr3_nt: TGTGCCAGGGGAACCGGGATTAAATACGAGCAGTACTTC; cdr3_aa: CARGTGIKYEQYF
d_call: .; clone_size: .; j_call: TRBJ2-7; v_call: TRBV30; cdr3_nt: TGTGCCTGGAGTGTGGGGCAGGGTGGCTACGAGCAGTACTTC; cdr3_aa: CAWSVGQGGYEQYF
d_call: .; clone_size: few; j_call: TRBJ2-3; v_call: TRBV29-1; cdr3_nt: TGCAGCGTTCCGGTGTCAAACACAGATACGCAGTATTTT; cdr3_aa: CSVPVSNTDTQYF
d_call: TRBD1; clone_size: .; j_call: TRBJ2-2; v_call: TRBV27; cdr3_nt: TGTGCCAGCAGTCCGTACGCGGGACAGGTGAACACCGGGGAGCTGTTTTTT; cdr3_aa: CASSPYAGQVNTGELFF
d_call: .; clone_size: .; j_call: TRBJ2-7; v_call: TRBV13; cdr3_nt: TGTGCCAGCAGCTTAGGCCTCGGGGGCGAGCAGTACTTC; cdr3_aa: CASSLGLGGEQYF
d_call: .; clone_size: .; j_call: TRBJ2-5; v_call: TRBV7-9; cdr3_nt: TGTGCCAGCAGCTTCACGGAGACCCAGTACTTC; cdr3_aa: CASSFTETQYF
d_call: .; clone_size: .; j_call: TRBJ2-7; v_call: TRBV14; cdr3_nt: TGTGCCAGCAGCCAATTTTTGAGCCCATCAGGGAGCTACGAGCAGTACTTC; cdr3_aa: CASSQFLSPSGSYEQYF
d_call: .; clone_size: .; j_call: TRBJ2-5; v_call: TRBV5-4; cdr3_nt: TGTGCCACCACTGACCCGGTCCAAGAGACCCAGTACTTC; cdr3_aa: CATTDPVQETQYF
d_call: .; clone_size: .; j_call: TRBJ2-2; v_call: TRBV29-1; cdr3_nt: TGCAGCGGGGGGAAGGAAGCGAACGGGGAGCTGTTTTTT; cdr3_aa: CSGGKEANGELFF
d_call: .; clone_size: few; j_call: TRBJ2-1; v_call: TRBV19; cdr3_nt: TGTGCCAGTAGTCCTTCTCGGGGGAGTTCCAATGAGCAGTTCTTC; cdr3_aa: CASSPSRGSSNEQFF
d_call: .; clone_size: .; j_call: TRBJ1-2; v_call: TRBV2; cdr3_nt: TGTGCCATCGTTGCGACAGGAACGCCGATGTCTAACTATGGCTACACCTTC; cdr3_aa: CAIVATGTPMSNYGYTF
d_call: .; clone_size: .; j_call: TRBJ2-2; v_call: TRBV5-1; cdr3_nt: TGCGCCAGCAGCACGGCCCTCTCTCCCGGGGAGCTGTTTTTT; cdr3_aa: CASSTALSPGELFF
d_call: .; clone_size: .; j_call: TRBJ2-2; v_call: TRBV4-1; cdr3_nt: TGCGCCAGCAGCCACTTGGGGGCCGGGGAGCTGTTTTTT; cdr3_aa: CASSHLGAGELFF
d_call: .; clone_size: .; j_call: TRBJ2-1; v_call: TRBV2; cdr3_nt: TGTGCCAGCGACAGAGGTGAGCAGTTCTTC; cdr3_aa: CASDRGEQFF
d_call: .; clone_size: few; j_call: TRBJ2-3; v_call: TRBV7-9; cdr3_nt: TGTGCCAGCGAGGTGAAGGCAGATACGCAGTATTTT; cdr3_aa: CASEVKADTQYF
d_call: .; clone_size: .; j_call: TRBJ2-3; v_call: TRBV14; cdr3_nt: TGTGCCAGCAGCCACCTCACAGATACGCAGTATTTT; cdr3_aa: CASSHLTDTQYF
d_call: TRBD2; clone_size: .; j_call: TRBJ2-7; v_call: TRBV25-1; cdr3_nt: TGTGCCAGCAGTCCCCTAGCGGGAGATCGCCACGAGCAGTACTTC; cdr3_aa: CASSPLAGDRHEQYF
d_call: .; clone_size: .; j_call: TRBJ2-1; v_call: TRBV2; cdr3_nt: TGTGCCAGCAGGGGCGGGAATGAGCAGTTCTTC; cdr3_aa: CASRGGNEQFF
d_call: .; clone_size: .; j_call: TRBJ2-1; v_call: TRBV30; cdr3_nt: TGTGCCTGCCTCCCAGACGGAAATGAGCAGTTCTTC; cdr3_aa: CACLPDGNEQFF
d_call: .; clone_size: .; j_call: TRBJ2-7; v_call: TRBV4-1; cdr3_nt: TGCGCCAGCAGCCAAGCGAACAGGGCCTACGAGCAGTACTTC; cdr3_aa: CASSQANRAYEQYF
d_call: .; clone_size: few; j_call: TRBJ2-3; v_call: TRBV7-9; cdr3_nt: TGTGCCAGCAGAGAGAGGACAGATACGCAGTATTTT; cdr3_aa: CASRERTDTQYF
d_call: .; clone_size: .; j_call: TRBJ1-1; v_call: TRBV2; cdr3_nt: TGTGCCAGCAGTGAAGTCGGAGGTTTGAGAACCGCGGGCGCTGAAGCTTTCTTT; cdr3_aa: CASSEVGGLRTAGAEAFF
d_call: .; clone_size: .; j_call: TRBJ2-1; v_call: TRBV27; cdr3_nt: TGTGCCAGCAGTCTCGGACCTGATGTGTATGAGCAGTTCTTC; cdr3_aa: CASSLGPDVYEQFF
d_call: .; clone_size: .; j_call: TRBJ2-7; v_call: TRBV29-1; cdr3_nt: TGCAGCGTTGAAAATGCTGGGGGGTATGAGCAGTACTTC; cdr3_aa: CSVENAGGYEQYF
d_call: .; clone_size: .; j_call: TRBJ1-2; v_call: TRBV28; cdr3_nt: TGTGCCAGCAGTTTAGTTGACGGGGGCAATGGCTACACCTTC; cdr3_aa: CASSLVDGGNGYTF
d_call: .; clone_size: .; j_call: TRBJ2-1; v_call: TRBV5-6; cdr3_nt: TGTGCCAGCAGCTTTACTAATGAGCAGTTCTTC; cdr3_aa: CASSFTNEQFF
d_call: .; clone_size: few; j_call: TRBJ1-4; v_call: TRBV11-2; cdr3_nt: TGTGCCAGCAGCTTAGATGGGGTAAAACTGTTTTTT; cdr3_aa: CASSLDGVKLFF
d_call: TRBD1; clone_size: .; j_call: TRBJ2-7; v_call: TRBV7-9; cdr3_nt: TGTGCCAGCAGCGGGACAGGGGACTACGAGCAGTACTTC; cdr3_aa: CASSGTGDYEQYF
d_call: .; clone_size: .; j_call: TRBJ1-6; v_call: TRBV21-1; cdr3_nt: TGTGCCAGCAGCAAATGGCGGACAGAGAATTCACCCCTCCACTTT; cdr3_aa: CASSKWRTENSPLHF
d_call: .; clone_size: .; j_call: TRBJ2-2; v_call: TRBV25-1; cdr3_nt: TGTGCCAGCAGTGGCCCGGGGAGCGCCGGGGAGCTGTTTTTT; cdr3_aa: CASSGPGSAGELFF
d_call: .; clone_size: few; j_call: TRBJ2-2; v_call: TRBV29-1; cdr3_nt: TGCAGCGTTCCGGGGGAAGGTATCGGGGAGCTGTTTTTT; cdr3_aa: CSVPGEGIGELFF
d_call: TRBD2; clone_size: .; j_call: TRBJ2-3; v_call: TRBV2; cdr3_nt: TGTGCCGCTTCAGCGGGGGCGCAGTATTTT; cdr3_aa: CAASAGAQYF
d_call: .; clone_size: few; j_call: TRBJ1-1; v_call: TRBV28; cdr3_nt: TGTGCCAGCAGTTTCCGGGGACCCACTGAAGCTTTCTTT; cdr3_aa: CASSFRGPTEAFF
d_call: .; clone_size: .; j_call: TRBJ1-1; v_call: TRBV27; cdr3_nt: TGTGCCAGCAGTTTAGGACGGATAGGCGAAGCTTTCTTT; cdr3_aa: CASSLGRIGEAFF
d_call: TRBD2; clone_size: .; j_call: TRBJ2-1; v_call: TRBV11-2; cdr3_nt: TGTGCCAGCAGCCCGCTACCTAGCGGAGGGAGCAATGAGCAGTTCTTC; cdr3_aa: CASSPLPSGGSNEQFF
d_call: .; clone_size: .; j_call: TRBJ1-1; v_call: TRBV4-1; cdr3_nt: TGCGCCAGCAGCCAAGGGACAAGCACTGAAGCTTTCTTT; cdr3_aa: CASSQGTSTEAFF
d_call: TRBD1; clone_size: .; j_call: TRBJ1-2; v_call: TRBV2; cdr3_nt: TGTGCCAGCAGTGAAATCGGGGCGGGACAGCACTATGGCTACACCTTC; cdr3_aa: CASSEIGAGQHYGYTF
d_call: TRBD2; clone_size: .; j_call: TRBJ2-1; v_call: TRBV29-1; cdr3_nt: TGCAGCGTTTCCGGGACCGCGTGGGGGGGCTCCTACAATGAGCAGTTCTTC; cdr3_aa: CSVSGTAWGGSYNEQFF
d_call: .; clone_size: .; j_call: TRBJ1-1; v_call: TRBV29-1; cdr3_nt: TGCAGCGTTGACCGGGCGGTCACTGAAGCTTTCTTT; cdr3_aa: CSVDRAVTEAFF
d_call: .; clone_size: .; j_call: TRBJ2-3; v_call: TRBV5-6; cdr3_nt: TGTGCCAGCAGCTTGTGGTCCGATACGCAGTATTTT; cdr3_aa: CASSLWSDTQYF